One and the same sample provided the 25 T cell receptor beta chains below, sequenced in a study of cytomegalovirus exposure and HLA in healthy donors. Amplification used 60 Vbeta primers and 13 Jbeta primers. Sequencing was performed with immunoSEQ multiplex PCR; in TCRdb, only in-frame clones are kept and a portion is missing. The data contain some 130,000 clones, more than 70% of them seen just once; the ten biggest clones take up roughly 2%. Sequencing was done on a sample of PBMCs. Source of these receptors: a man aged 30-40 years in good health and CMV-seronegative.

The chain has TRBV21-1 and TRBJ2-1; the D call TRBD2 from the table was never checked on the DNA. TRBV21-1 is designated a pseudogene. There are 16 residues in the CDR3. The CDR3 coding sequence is TGTGCCAGCATCCCTGAGGCTAGCGGGAATTACAATGAGCAGTTCTTC. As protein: CASIPEASGNYNEQFF.

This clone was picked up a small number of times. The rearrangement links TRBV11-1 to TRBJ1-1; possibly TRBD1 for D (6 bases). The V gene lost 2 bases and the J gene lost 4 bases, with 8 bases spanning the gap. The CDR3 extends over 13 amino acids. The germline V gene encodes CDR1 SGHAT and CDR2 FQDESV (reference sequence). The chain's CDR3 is CASSLQGTTEAFF. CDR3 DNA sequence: TGTGCCAGCAGCTTACAGGGGACCACTGAAGCTTTCTTT.

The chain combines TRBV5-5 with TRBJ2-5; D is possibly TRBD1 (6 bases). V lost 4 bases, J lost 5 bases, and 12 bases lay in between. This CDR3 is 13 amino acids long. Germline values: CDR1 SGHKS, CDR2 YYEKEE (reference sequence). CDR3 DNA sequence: TGTGCCAGCAGCGCACAGGGCCAGGAGACCCAGTACTTC. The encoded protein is CASSAQGQETQYF.

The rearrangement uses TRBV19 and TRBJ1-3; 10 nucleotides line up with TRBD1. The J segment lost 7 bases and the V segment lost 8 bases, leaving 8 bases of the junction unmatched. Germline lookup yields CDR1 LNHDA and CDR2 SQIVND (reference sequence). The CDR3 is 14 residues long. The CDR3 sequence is CASSGTGDWNTIYF. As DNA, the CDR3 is TGTGCCAGTTCCGGGACAGGGGATTGGAACACCATATATTTT.

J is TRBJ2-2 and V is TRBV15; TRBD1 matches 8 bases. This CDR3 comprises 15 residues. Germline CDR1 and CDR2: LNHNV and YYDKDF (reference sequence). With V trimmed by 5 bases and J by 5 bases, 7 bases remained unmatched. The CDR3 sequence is CATSVDRGGTGELFF. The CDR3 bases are TGTGCCACCAGCGTAGACAGGGGCGGAACCGGGGAGCTGTTTTTT.

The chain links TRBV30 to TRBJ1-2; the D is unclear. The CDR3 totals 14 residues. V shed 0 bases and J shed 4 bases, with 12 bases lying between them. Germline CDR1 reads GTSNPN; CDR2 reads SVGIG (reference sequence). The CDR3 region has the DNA TGTGCCTGGAGTGTAGTTCTGGAGGGCTATGGCTACACCTTC. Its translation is CAWSVVLEGYGYTF.

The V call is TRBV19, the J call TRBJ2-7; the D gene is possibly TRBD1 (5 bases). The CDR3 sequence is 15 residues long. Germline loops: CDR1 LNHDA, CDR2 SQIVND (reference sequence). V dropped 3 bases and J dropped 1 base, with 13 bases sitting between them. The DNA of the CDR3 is TGTGCCAGTAGTATTTGGGTAGGGGCATCCTACGAGCAGTACTTC. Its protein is CASSIWVGASYEQYF. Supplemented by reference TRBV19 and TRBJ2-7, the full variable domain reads DGGITQSPKYLFRKEGQNVTLSCEQNLNHDAMYWYRQDPGQGLRLIYYSQIVNDFQKGDIAEGYSVSREKKESFPLTVTSAQKNPTAFYLCASSIWVGASYEQYFGPGTRLTVT.

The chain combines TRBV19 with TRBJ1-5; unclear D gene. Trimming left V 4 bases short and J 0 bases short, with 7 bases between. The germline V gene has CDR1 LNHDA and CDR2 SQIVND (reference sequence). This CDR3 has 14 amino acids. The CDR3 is CASSTTGSNQPQHF. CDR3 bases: TGTGCCAGTAGTACGACGGGTAGCAATCAGCCCCAGCATTTT. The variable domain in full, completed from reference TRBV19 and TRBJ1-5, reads DGGITQSPKYLFRKEGQNVTLSCEQNLNHDAMYWYRQDPGQGLRLIYYSQIVNDFQKGDIAEGYSVSREKKESFPLTVTSAQKNPTAFYLCASSTTGSNQPQHFGDGTRLSIL.

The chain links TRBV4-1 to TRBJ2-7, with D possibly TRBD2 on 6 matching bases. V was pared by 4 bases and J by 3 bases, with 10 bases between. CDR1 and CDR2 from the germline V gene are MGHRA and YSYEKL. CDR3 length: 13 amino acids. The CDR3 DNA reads TGCGCCAGCAGCCCCCGGGACTTCTACGAGCAGTACTTC. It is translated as CASSPRDFYEQYF.

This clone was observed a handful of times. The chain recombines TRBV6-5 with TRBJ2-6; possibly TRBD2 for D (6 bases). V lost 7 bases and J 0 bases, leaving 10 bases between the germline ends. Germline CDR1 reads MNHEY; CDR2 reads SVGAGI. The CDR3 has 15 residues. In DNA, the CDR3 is TGTGCCAGCACCCCGGGGGACTCTGGGGCCAACGTCCTGACTTTC. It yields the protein CASTPGDSGANVLTF.

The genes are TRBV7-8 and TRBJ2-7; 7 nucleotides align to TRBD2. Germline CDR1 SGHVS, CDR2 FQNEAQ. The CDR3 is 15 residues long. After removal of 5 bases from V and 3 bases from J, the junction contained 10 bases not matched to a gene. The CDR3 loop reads CASSRIVGGDYEQYF. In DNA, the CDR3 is TGTGCCAGCAGCCGCATAGTGGGAGGGGACTACGAGCAGTACTTC.

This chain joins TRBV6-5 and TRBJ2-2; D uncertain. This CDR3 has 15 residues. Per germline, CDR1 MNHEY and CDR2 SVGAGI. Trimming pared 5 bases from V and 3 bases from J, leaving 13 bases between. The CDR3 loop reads CASSRLQTHTGELFF. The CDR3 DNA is TGTGCCAGCAGTCGCCTTCAGACTCACACCGGGGAGCTGTTTTTT.

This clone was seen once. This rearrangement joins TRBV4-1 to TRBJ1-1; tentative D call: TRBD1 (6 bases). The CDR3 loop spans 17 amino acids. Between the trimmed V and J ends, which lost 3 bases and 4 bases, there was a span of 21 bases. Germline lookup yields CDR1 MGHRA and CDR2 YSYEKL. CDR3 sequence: CASSHPTGRGTVTEAFF. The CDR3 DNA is TGCGCCAGCAGCCATCCGACAGGAAGGGGAACAGTCACTGAAGCTTTCTTT.

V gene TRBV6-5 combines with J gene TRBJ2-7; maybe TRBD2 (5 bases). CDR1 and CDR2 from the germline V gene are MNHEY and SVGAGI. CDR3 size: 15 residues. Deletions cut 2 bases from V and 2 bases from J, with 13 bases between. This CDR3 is CASSYHTGSAYEQYF. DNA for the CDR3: TGTGCCAGCAGTTACCACACGGGGTCCGCCTACGAGCAGTACTTC.

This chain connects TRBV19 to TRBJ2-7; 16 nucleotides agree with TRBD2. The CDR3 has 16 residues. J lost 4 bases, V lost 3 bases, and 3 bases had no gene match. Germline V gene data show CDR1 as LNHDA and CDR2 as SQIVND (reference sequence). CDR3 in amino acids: CASSMGTSGRVYEQYF. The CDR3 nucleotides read TGTGCCAGTAGTATGGGGACTAGCGGGAGGGTTTACGAGCAGTACTTC. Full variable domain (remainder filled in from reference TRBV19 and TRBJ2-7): DGGITQSPKYLFRKEGQNVTLSCEQNLNHDAMYWYRQDPGQGLRLIYYSQIVNDFQKGDIAEGYSVSREKKESFPLTVTSAQKNPTAFYLCASSMGTSGRVYEQYFGPGTRLTVT.

The CDR3 DNA sequence: TGTGCCAGTAGTACTCTTAGCGGGAGACGGGGAGATACGCAGTATTTT. This sequence encodes CASSTLSGRRGDTQYF. The rearrangement joins TRBV19 to TRBJ2-3; TRBD2 matches 9 bases. The CDR3 has 16 residues. In germline, CDR1 is LNHDA, CDR2 SQIVND (reference sequence). Losses at the gene ends were 4 bases for V and 5 bases for J; bases not matched to a gene: 10.

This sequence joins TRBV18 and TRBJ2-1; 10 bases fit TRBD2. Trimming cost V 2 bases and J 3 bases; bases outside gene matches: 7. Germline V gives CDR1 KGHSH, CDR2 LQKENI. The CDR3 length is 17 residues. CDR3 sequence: CASSPLVLAGSYNEQFF. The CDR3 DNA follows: TGTGCCAGCTCACCATTGGTACTAGCGGGAAGCTACAATGAGCAGTTCTTC. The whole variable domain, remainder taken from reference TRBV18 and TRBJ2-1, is NAGVMQNPRHLVRRRGQEARLRCSPMKGHSHVYWYRQLPEEGLKFMVYLQKENIIDESGMPKERFSAEFPKEGPSILRIQQVVRGDSAAYFCASSPLVLAGSYNEQFFGPGTRLTVL.

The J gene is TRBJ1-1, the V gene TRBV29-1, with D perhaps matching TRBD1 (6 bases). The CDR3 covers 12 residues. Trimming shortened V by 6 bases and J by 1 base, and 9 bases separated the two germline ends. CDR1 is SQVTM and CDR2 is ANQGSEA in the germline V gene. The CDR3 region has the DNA TGCAGCGTGGGGGCGGGGAACACTGAAGCTTTCTTT. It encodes CSVGAGNTEAFF.

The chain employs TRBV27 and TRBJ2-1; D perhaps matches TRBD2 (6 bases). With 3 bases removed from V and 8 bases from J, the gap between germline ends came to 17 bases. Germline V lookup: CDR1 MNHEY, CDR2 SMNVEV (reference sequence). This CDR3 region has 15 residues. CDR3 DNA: TGTGCCAGCAGTTTTCGGGCGGGATGGGTCTATGAGCAGTTCTTC. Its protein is CASSFRAGWVYEQFF.

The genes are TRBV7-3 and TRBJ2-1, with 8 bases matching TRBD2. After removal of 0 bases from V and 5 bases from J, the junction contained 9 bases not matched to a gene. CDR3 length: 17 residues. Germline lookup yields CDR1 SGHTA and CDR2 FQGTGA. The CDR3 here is CASSLTGWSGSHNEQFF. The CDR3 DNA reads TGTGCCAGCAGCTTAACTGGATGGAGCGGGAGCCACAATGAGCAGTTCTTC.

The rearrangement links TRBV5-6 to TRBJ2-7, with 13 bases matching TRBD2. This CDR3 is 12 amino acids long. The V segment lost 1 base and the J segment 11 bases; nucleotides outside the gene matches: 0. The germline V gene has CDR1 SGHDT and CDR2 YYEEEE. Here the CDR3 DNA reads TGTGCCAGCAGCTTGACTAGCGGGAGGGAGTACTTC. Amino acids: CASSLTSGREYF.

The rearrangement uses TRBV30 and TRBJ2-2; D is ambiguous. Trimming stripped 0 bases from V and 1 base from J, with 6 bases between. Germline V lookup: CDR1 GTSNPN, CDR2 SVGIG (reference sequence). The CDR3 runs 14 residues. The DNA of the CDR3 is TGTGCCTGGAGTGTGTCCAGGAACACCGGGGAGCTGTTTTTT. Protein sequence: CAWSVSRNTGELFF.

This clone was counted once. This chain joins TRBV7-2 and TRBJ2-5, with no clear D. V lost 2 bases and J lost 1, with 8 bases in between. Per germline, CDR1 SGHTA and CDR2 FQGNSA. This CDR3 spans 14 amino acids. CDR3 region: CASSLRHLQETQYF. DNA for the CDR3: TGTGCCAGCAGCTTAAGACACCTCCAAGAGACCCAGTACTTC.

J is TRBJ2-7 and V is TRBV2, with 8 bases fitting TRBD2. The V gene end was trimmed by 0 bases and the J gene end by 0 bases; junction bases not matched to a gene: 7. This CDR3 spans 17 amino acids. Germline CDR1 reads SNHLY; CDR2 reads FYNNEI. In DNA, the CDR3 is TGTGCCAGCAGTGAAGCGGGACCGACTAGCGCCTCCTACGAGCAGTACTTC. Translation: CASSEAGPTSASYEQYF.

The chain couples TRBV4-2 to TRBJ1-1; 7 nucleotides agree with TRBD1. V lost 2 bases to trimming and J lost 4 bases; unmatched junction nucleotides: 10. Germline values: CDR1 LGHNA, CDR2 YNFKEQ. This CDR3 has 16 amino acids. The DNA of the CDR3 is TGTGCCAGCAGCCAATGGGGCCAGGGGGGCATCACTGAAGCTTTCTTT. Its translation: CASSQWGQGGITEAFF.